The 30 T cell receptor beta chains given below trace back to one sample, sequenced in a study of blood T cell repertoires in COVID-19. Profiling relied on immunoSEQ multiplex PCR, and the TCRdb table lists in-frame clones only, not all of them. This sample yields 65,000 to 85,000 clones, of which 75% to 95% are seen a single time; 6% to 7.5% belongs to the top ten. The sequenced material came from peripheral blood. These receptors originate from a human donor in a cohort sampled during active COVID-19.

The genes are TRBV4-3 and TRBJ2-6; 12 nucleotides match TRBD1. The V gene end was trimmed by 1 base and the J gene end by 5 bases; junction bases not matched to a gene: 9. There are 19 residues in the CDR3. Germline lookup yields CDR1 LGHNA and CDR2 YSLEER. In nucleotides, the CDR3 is TGCGCCAGCAGCCAAGCGGAGGGACAGGGGGCCTTTTGGGCCAACGTCCTGACTTTC. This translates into CASSQAEGQGAFWANVLTF.

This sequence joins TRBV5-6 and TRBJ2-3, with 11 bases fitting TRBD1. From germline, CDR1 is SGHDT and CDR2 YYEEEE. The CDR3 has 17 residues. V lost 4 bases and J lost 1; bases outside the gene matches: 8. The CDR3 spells CASSTGTGGFRTDTQYF. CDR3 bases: TGTGCCAGCAGCACCGGGACAGGGGGGTTCCGCACAGATACGCAGTATTTT.

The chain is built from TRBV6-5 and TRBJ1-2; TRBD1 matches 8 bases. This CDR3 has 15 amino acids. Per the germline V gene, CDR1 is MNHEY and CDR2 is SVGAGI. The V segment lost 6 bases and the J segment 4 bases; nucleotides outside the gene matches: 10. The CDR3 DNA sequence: TGTGCCAGCAGCACTGCAGGGGGCGTTGGCTATGGCTACACCTTC. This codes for CASSTAGGVGYGYTF.

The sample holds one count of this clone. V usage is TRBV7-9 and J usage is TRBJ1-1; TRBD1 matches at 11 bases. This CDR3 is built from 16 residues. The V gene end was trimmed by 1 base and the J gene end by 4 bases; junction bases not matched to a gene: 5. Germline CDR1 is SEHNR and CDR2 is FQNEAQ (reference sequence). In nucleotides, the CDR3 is TGTGCCAGCAGCTTAGTAGGGGGGACAGGGGGCACTGAAGCTTTCTTT. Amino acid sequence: CASSLVGGTGGTEAFF.

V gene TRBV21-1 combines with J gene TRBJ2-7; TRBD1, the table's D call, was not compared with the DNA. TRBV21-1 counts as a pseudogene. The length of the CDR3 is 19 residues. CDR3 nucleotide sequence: TGTGCCAGCAGCAAACCGACCCCCTTGGAGACAGGGCTATCCTACGAGCAGTACTTC. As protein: CASSKPTPLETGLSYEQYF.

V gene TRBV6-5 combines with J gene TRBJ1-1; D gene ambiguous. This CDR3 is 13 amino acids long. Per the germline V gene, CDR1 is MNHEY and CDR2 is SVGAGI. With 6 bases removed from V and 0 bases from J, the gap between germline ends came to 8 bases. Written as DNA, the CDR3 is TGTGCCAGCAGATTCCGAGTGAACACTGAAGCTTTCTTT. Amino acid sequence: CASRFRVNTEAFF.

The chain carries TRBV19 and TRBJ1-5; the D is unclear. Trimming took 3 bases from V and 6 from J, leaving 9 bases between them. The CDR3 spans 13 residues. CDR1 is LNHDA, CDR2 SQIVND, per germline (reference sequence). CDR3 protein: CASSIKRSQPQHF. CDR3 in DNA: TGTGCCAGTAGTATCAAAAGGAGTCAGCCCCAGCATTTT.

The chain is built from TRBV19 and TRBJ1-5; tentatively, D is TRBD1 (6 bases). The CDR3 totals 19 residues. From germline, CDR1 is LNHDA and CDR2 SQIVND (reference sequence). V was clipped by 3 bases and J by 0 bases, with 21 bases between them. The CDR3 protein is CASSIPSGTSIYSNQPQHF. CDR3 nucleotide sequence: TGTGCCAGTAGTATTCCTTCCGGGACATCGATCTATAGCAATCAGCCCCAGCATTTT.

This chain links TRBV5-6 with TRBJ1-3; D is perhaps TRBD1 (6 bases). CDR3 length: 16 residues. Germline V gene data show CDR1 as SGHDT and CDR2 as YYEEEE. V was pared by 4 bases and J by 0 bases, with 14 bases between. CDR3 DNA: TGTGCCAGCAGCAGCCGGGGACACGACTCTGGAAACACCATATATTTT. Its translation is CASSSRGHDSGNTIYF.

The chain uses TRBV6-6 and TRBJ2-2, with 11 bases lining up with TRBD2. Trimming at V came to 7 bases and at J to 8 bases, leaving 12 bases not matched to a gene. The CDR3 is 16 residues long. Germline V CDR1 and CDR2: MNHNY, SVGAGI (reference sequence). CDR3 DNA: TGTGCCAGCACCCCTACTAGCGGGGGACCTACGGGGGAGCTGTTTTTT. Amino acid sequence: CASTPTSGGPTGELFF.

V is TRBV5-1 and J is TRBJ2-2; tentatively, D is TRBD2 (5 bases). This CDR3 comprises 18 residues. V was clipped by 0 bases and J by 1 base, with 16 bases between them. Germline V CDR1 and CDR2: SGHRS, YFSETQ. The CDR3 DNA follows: TGCGCCAGCAGCTTGGCCCCCGTCAGTGCGGGGAACACCGGGGAGCTGTTTTTT. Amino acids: CASSLAPVSAGNTGELFF. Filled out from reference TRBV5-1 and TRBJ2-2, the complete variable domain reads KAGVTQTPRYLIKTRGQQVTLSCSPISGHRSVSWYQQTPGQGLQFLFEYFSETQRNKGNFPGRFSGRQFSNSRSEMNVSTLELGDSALYLCASSLAPVSAGNTGELFFGEGSRLTVL.

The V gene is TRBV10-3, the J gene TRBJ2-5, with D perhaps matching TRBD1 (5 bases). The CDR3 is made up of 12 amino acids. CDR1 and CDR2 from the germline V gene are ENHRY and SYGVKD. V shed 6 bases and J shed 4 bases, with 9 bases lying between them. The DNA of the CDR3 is TGTGCCATCAGGGACACTGTAGAGACCCAGTACTTC. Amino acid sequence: CAIRDTVETQYF.

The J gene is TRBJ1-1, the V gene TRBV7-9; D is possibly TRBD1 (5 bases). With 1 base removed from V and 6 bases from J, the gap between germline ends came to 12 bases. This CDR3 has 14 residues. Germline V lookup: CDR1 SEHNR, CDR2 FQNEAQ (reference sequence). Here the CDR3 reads CASSLGLAGAEAFF. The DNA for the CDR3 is TGTGCCAGCAGCTTAGGTTTGGCGGGGGCTGAAGCTTTCTTT.

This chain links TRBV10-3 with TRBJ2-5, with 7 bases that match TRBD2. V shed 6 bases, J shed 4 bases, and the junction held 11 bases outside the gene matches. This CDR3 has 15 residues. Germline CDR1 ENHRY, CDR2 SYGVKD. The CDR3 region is CAIRKNGGLAETQYF. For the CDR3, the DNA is TGTGCCATCAGAAAGAACGGGGGGTTGGCAGAGACCCAGTACTTC.

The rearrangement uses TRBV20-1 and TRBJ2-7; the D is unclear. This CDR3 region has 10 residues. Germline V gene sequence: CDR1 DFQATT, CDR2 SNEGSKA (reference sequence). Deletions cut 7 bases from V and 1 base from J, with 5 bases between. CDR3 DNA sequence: TGCAGTGTCCGGTCCTACGAGCAGTACTTC. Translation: CSVRSYEQYF.

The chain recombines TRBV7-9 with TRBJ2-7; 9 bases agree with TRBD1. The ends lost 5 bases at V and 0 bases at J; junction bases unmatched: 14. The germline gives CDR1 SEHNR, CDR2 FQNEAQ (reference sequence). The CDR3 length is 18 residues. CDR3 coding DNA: TGTGCCAGCAGCCCTTCCGGGACAGGGAATACTTACTCCTACGAGCAGTACTTC. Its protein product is CASSPSGTGNTYSYEQYF.

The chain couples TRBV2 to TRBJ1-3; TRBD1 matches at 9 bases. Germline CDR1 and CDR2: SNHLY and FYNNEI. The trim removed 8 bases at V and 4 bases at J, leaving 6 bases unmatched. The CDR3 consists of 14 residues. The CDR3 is CASEDRGAGNTIYF. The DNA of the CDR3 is TGTGCCAGCGAGGACAGGGGAGCCGGAAACACCATATATTTT. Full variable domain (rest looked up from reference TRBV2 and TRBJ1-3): EPEVTQTPSHQVTQMGQEVILRCVPISNHLYFYWYRQILGQKVEFLVSFYNNEISEKSEIFDDQFSVERPDGSNFTLKIRSTKLEDSAMYFCASEDRGAGNTIYFGEGSWLTVV.

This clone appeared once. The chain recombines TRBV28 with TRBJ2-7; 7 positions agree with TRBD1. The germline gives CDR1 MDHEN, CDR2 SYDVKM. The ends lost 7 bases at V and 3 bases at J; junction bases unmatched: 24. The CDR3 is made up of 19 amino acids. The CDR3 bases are TGTGCCAGCACCTCTACCGGGACAGCTTCAGCCGAGGGTCTCTACGAGCAGTACTTC. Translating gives CASTSTGTASAEGLYEQYF.

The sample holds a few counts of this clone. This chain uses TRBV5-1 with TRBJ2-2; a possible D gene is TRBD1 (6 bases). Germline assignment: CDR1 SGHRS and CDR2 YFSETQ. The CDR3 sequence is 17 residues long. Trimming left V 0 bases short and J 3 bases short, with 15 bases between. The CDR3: CASSLAGAGAYTGELFF. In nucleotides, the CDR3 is TGCGCCAGCAGCTTGGCCGGGGCAGGGGCCTACACCGGGGAGCTGTTTTTT. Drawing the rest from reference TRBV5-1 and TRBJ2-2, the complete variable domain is KAGVTQTPRYLIKTRGQQVTLSCSPISGHRSVSWYQQTPGQGLQFLFEYFSETQRNKGNFPGRFSGRQFSNSRSEMNVSTLELGDSALYLCASSLAGAGAYTGELFFGEGSRLTVL.

The CDR3 region is CASSKRTGTYEQYF. DNA of the CDR3: TGTGCCAGCAGCAAAAGAACAGGGACCTACGAGCAGTACTTC. The chain links TRBV6-2 or TRBV6-3 to TRBJ2-7; the D gene is possibly TRBD1 (6 bases). The CDR3 sequence is 14 residues long. The V gene's germline CDR1 is MNHEY and CDR2 SVGEGT. Trimming stripped 6 bases from V and 2 bases from J, with 14 bases between.

CDR3: CAWSVGIGTDTQYF. The CDR3 DNA is TGTGCCTGGAGTGTGGGCATCGGCACAGATACGCAGTATTTT. The rearrangement links TRBV30 to TRBJ2-3; no definite D call. There are 14 residues in the CDR3. The germline V gene encodes CDR1 GTSNPN and CDR2 SVGIG (reference sequence). V was trimmed by 0 bases and J by 1 base, leaving 8 bases between them.

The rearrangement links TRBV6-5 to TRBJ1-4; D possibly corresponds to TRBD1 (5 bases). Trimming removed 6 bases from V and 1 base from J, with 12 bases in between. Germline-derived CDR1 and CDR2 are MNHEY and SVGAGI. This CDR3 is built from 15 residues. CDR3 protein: CASSGTFGTNEKLFF. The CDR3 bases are TGTGCCAGCAGCGGGACTTTTGGAACTAATGAAAAACTGTTTTTT.

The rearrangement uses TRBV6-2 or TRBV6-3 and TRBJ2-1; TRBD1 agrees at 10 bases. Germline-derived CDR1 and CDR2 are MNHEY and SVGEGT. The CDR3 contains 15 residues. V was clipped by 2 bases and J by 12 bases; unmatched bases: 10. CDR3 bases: TGTGCCAGCAGTTACCCCGGGACAGGGGCTGGGAGGCAGTTCTTC. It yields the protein CASSYPGTGAGRQFF.

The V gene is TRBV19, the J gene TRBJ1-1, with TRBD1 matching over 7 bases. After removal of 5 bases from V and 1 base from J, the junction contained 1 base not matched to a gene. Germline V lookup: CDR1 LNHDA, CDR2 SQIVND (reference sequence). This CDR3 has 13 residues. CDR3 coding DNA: TGTGCCAGTAGTGACAGGGCGAACACTGAAGCTTTCTTT. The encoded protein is CASSDRANTEAFF.

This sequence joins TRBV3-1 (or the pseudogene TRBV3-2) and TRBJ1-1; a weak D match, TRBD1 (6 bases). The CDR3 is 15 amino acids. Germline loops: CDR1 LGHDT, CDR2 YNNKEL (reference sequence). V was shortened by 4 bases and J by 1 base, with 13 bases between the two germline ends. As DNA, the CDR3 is TGTGCCAGCAGCCCTAGCCAGGGGCCGAACACTGAAGCTTTCTTT. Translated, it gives CASSPSQGPNTEAFF.

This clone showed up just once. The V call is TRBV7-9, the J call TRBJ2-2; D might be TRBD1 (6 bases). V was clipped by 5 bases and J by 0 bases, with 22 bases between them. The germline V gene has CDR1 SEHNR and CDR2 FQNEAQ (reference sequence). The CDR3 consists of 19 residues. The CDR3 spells CASSLSVPGQGSNTGELFF. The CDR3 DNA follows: TGTGCCAGCAGCCTAAGCGTCCCAGGGCAGGGGTCGAACACCGGGGAGCTGTTTTTT.

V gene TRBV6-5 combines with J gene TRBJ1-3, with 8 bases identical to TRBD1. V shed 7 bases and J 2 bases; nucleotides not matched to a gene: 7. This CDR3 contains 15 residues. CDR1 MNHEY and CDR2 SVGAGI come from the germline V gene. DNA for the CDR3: TGTGCCAGCACGGACAGGGCCCTCCCTGGAAACACCATATATTTT. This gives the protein CASTDRALPGNTIYF.

The CDR3 nucleotides are TGTGCCAGCAGCCAAGTATACGGAGGCGCTGAAGCTTTCTTT. Amino acid sequence: CASSQVYGGAEAFF. This sequence joins TRBV14 and TRBJ1-1, with D unclear. V lost 1 base, J lost 6 bases, and 12 bases lay in between. Germline CDR1 is SGHDN and CDR2 is FVKESK. CDR3 length equals 14 residues.

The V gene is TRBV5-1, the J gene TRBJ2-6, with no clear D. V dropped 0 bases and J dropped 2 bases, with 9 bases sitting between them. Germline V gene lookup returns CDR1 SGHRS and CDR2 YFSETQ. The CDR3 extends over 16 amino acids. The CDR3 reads CASSLAGSAGANVLTF. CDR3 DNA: TGCGCCAGCAGCTTGGCCGGGTCGGCTGGGGCCAACGTCCTGACTTTC.

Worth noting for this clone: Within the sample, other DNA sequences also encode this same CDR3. CDR3 amino acids: CASSLTGTYNEQFF. The CDR3 nucleotides read TGTGCCAGCAGCTTGACAGGGACCTACAATGAGCAGTTCTTC. J is TRBJ2-1 and V is TRBV7-6; the match to TRBD1 covers 7 bases. This CDR3 comprises 14 residues. V lost 3 bases to trimming and J lost 2 bases; unmatched junction nucleotides: 1. Germline V gene sequence: CDR1 SGHVS, CDR2 FNYEAQ.